The entry that follows covers one T cell receptor beta chain sequence. Its antigen is undetermined. This sequence is one base from a far larger clone and is likely a read error. Since no conserved phenylalanine or tryptophan closes the CDR3, a read error is the likely cause. The sample carries other DNA sequences with the same CDR3. The authors split each subset's genomic DNA evenly across several immunoSEQ plates. Only in-frame clones appear in the TCRdb table, and some are missing; sequencing was by immunoSEQ multiplex PCR. In the table there are around 500,000 clones, 81% of which are singletons. Healthy HIV-negative adults with no recent acute infections or vaccinations were recruited as donors. Every donor was a Caucasian adult from Nashville, Tennessee. Germline trimming cut 4 bases from V and 2 bases from J; bases unmatched to any gene: 4. The length of the CDR3 is 14 residues. The germline gives CDR1 SQVTM, CDR2 ANQGSEA.

The data derive from a study of shared clonotypes between healthy human individuals. Overall study findings and caveats: Among donors, clonotype sharing was expected to be affected by sequencing depth.

The receptor was derived from a woman aged 40-49 years in good health. Some clones in this sample may be carry-over from other donors' samples. The J gene is TRBJ1-2, the V gene TRBV29-1; 10 bases line up with TRBD1. Sequencing was done on a sample of PBMCs. As DNA, the CDR3 is TGCAGCGTTGGCCGACAGGGGGCGAACTATGGCTACACCCTC. The encoded protein is CSVGRQGANYGYTL.